These T cell receptor beta chains were read from a single sample in a study of blood T cell repertoires in COVID-19. The table came from immunoSEQ multiplex PCR; TCRdb's copy has only in-frame clones and leaves some out. The sample lists 40,000 to 45,000 clones, around nine tenths seen once, with 9.2% in the top ten. Sequencing used peripheral blood. These receptors all stem from a man aged 45-65 years with active COVID-19. The CDR3 runs from the conserved cysteine through the conserved F or W. D genes are given only for firm matches. The size entry is marked missing in some rows and otherwise reads once, few, many or a size class.

TRBD2	.	TRBV6-1	TRBJ2-1	TGTGCCAGCAGTGAAGCAGCGGGAGGGCCAAATGAGCAGTTCTTC	CASSEAAGGPNEQFF
.	.	TRBV19	TRBJ1-1	TGTGCCAGTAGTATCAAGACTGGCACTGAAGCTTTCTTT	CASSIKTGTEAFF
TRBD1	.	TRBV18	TRBJ2-7	TGTGCCAGCTCACCGACAGGGGGCTCCTACGAGCAGTACTTC	CASSPTGGSYEQYF
TRBD1	.	TRBV7-8	TRBJ2-3	TGTGCCAGCAGCTTCCGCGGGGCAGGGGGCTCAGATACGCAGTATTTT	CASSFRGAGGSDTQYF
TRBD2	.	TRBV11-2	TRBJ2-1	TGTGCCAGCAGCTTAGCGCTAGCGGGAGTTCAGGAGCAGTTCTTC	CASSLALAGVQEQFF
.	.	TRBV29-1	TRBJ2-3	TGCAGCTTTCCGGGATCTAGCACAGATACGCAGTATTTT	CSFPGSSTDTQYF
TRBD2	.	TRBV9	TRBJ2-7	TGTGCCAGCAGCGTAGCTACCGGGACTAGTGACGAGCAGTACTTC	CASSVATGTSDEQYF
TRBD1	.	TRBV6-5	TRBJ2-5	TGTGCCAGCAGTTACAGGACAGGGGGCGGCGGGGAGACCCAGTACTTC	CASSYRTGGGGETQYF
.	.	TRBV4-2	TRBJ2-1	TGTGCCAGCAGCCAAGCTCAGGGCAGGGGTCTCCCCCGGTCCTACAATGAGCAGTTCTTC	CASSQAQGRGLPRSYNEQFF
TRBD2	.	TRBV19	TRBJ2-3	TGTGCCAGTAGTCCAGGGAGGGGCGGAGATACGCAGTATTTT	CASSPGRGGDTQYF
.	once	TRBV3-1/TRBV3-2	TRBJ2-2	TGTGCCAGCAGCCAAGATAGCGGAGCCACCGGGGAGCTGTTTTTT	CASSQDSGATGELFF
.	.	TRBV5-1	TRBJ2-5	TGCGCCAGCGGCCTGAACCAAGAGACCCAGTACTTC	CASGLNQETQYF
.	.	TRBV10-3	TRBJ2-7	TGTGCCATCAGGGGGGGAGGAGGAGTCTACGAGCAGTACTTC	CAIRGGGGVYEQYF
TRBD2	.	TRBV3-1/TRBV3-2	TRBJ2-5	TGTGCCAGCAGCAGAGGAACCGGGACTAGCGGGAGGGCCATTAATGTAAAGACCCAGTACTTC	CASSRGTGTSGRAINVKTQYF
.	.	TRBV19	TRBJ2-2	TGTGCCAGTAGGGCCGGGGGGAACACCGGGGAGCTGTTTTTT	CASRAGGNTGELFF
.	.	TRBV14	TRBJ2-5	TGTGCCAGCAGCGACACTGGGGAGACCCAGTACTTC	CASSDTGETQYF
.	.	TRBV3-1/TRBV3-2	TRBJ2-1	TGTGCCAGCAGCCCTAGGACTGGTCACAATGAGCAGTTCTTC	CASSPRTGHNEQFF
TRBD1	.	TRBV28	TRBJ1-2	TGTGCCAGCAGCCGGGGGGGGACAGGGGATCGAGGCTACACCTTC	CASSRGGTGDRGYTF
TRBD2	.	TRBV7-2	TRBJ2-1	TGTGCCAGCAGCATCTTAGCGGGAGTCTACAATGAGCAGTTCTTC	CASSILAGVYNEQFF
.	.	TRBV5-1	TRBJ1-2	TGCGCCAGCAGCTTGAGGGGCGCCGACTATGGCTACACCTTC	CASSLRGADYGYTF
.	.	TRBV10-2	TRBJ1-4	TGCGCCAGCAGTGACCCGCGGATTAATGAAAAACTGTTTTTT	CASSDPRINEKLFF
TRBD1	.	TRBV11-2	TRBJ1-3	TGTGCCAGCAGCACCCGGGACAGGAGTCTCCCTGGAAACACCATATATTTT	CASSTRDRSLPGNTIYF
.	.	TRBV2	TRBJ2-2	TGTGCCAGCAGCGACCGGCGGGGTGAAAAGGAGCTGTTTTTT	CASSDRRGEKELFF
TRBD1	.	TRBV5-1	TRBJ2-5	TGCGCCAGCAGCTTGGGAGGGGGCAGGGAGACCCAGTACTTC	CASSLGGGRETQYF
TRBD2	.	TRBV15	TRBJ2-1	TGTGCCACCAGCAGAGATTTGGCAGGGACTAGCCGACACAATGAGCAGTTCTTC	CATSRDLAGTSRHNEQFF
.	.	TRBV10-3	TRBJ2-7	TGTGCCATCAGGGCGGCGGGGACCACCTACGAGCAGTACTTC	CAIRAAGTTYEQYF
TRBD1	.	TRBV27	TRBJ1-3	TGTGCCACCAGGGCGGGGACAGGGCCCCTCAACTCTGGAAACACCATATATTTT	CATRAGTGPLNSGNTIYF
TRBD1	.	TRBV6-6	TRBJ1-6	TGTGCCAGCAGTTACGGGGGACAGGGTTTTTCACCCCTCCACTTT	CASSYGGQGFSPLHF
.	.	TRBV2	TRBJ2-3	TGTGCCAGCAGCCTGACAAGGTATACGCAGTATTTT	CASSLTRYTQYF
.	few	TRBV27	TRBJ1-3	TGTGCCAGCAGTCTAAGTTTAGGAAACACCATATATTTT	CASSLSLGNTIYF
.	.	TRBV5-1	TRBJ2-2	TGCGCCAGCAGTGCAGGGGCCGACAACACCGGGGAGCTGTTTTTT	CASSAGADNTGELFF
TRBD2	.	TRBV30	TRBJ2-7	TGTGCCTGGTTCCGGGAGGGCGGGGGTTACGAGCAGTACTTC	CAWFREGGGYEQYF
TRBD1	.	TRBV10-3	TRBJ2-3	TGTGCCATCAGCAATACAGGGGGTGACGGCACAGATACGCAGTATTTT	CAISNTGGDGTDTQYF
.	.	TRBV7-9	TRBJ2-1	TGTGCCAGCAGCCCGTGGCCGGCGGGGGCAACAAGTGAGCAGTTCTTC	CASSPWPAGATSEQFF
.	.	TRBV2	TRBJ2-3	TGTGCCAGCAGTGATGGGGGAGGTTCCACAGATACGCAGTATTTT	CASSDGGGSTDTQYF
.	.	TRBV4-2	TRBJ2-7	TGTGCCAGCAGCCAACTAGGGGGGGACCCGGCATCCGAGCAGTACTTC	CASSQLGGDPASEQYF
.	.	TRBV28	TRBJ1-6	TGTGCCAGCAGTATCGGCGGGACCCGTCAGGATTCACCCCTCCACTTT	CASSIGGTRQDSPLHF
.	.	TRBV25-1	TRBJ2-7	TGTGCCAGCAGTGACGGGTTAGCCTACGAGCAGTACTTC	CASSDGLAYEQYF
TRBD1	.	TRBV5-1	TRBJ2-7	TGCGCCAGCAGCCCGGACCAGGGGGTTTCCTACGAGCAGTACTTC	CASSPDQGVSYEQYF
TRBD2	once	TRBV9	TRBJ2-3	TGTGCCAGCAGCCTCACTAGCGGGAGCACAGATACGCAGTATTTT	CASSLTSGSTDTQYF
.	once	TRBV15	TRBJ2-2	TGTGCCACCAGCAGAGCCGGGAGCACCGGGGAGCTGTTTTTT	CATSRAGSTGELFF
.	.	TRBV6-5	TRBJ2-7	TGTGCCAGCGGACAGAAGGCCTCCTACGAGCAGTACTTC	CASGQKASYEQYF
TRBD1	once	TRBV5-4	TRBJ1-2	TGTGCCAGCAGCCGTACAGGGGCCAACTATGGCTACACCTTC	CASSRTGANYGYTF
TRBD2	.	TRBV20-1	TRBJ2-1	TGCAGTGCTAGTACAGGGGCCGGGACTAGCGGGAGTTCTGAGCAGTTCTTC	CSASTGAGTSGSSEQFF
.	once	TRBV6-1	TRBJ1-4	TGTGCCAGCAGTGAAGCGCTTGTACAGCCTAATGAAAAACTGTTTTTT	CASSEALVQPNEKLFF
.	.	TRBV5-6	TRBJ1-1	TGTGCCAGCAGCTTGGCCAGGTCCCCAGCTTTCTTT	CASSLARSPAFF
.	once	TRBV19	TRBJ1-5	TGTGCCACCCAGCGATGGGGGCACCGGAATCAGCCCCAGCATTTT	CATQRWGHRNQPQHF
TRBD1	.	TRBV7-9	TRBJ1-6	TGTGCCAGCAGCTCGGGACAGGATAATTCACCCCTCCACTTT	CASSSGQDNSPLHF
TRBD2	.	TRBV4-1	TRBJ2-1	TGCGCCAGCAGGGGGACTAGCGGGAAAGGGGATGAGCAGTTCTTC	CASRGTSGKGDEQFF
TRBD2	.	TRBV4-1	TRBJ2-3	TGCGCCAGCAGCCAAGATTTCACTAGCGGGAGGGCCGTAGATACGCAGTATTTT	CASSQDFTSGRAVDTQYF